What follows is one TCR beta chain and its context. Its antigen is unknown. The sample comes from a study of cytomegalovirus exposure and HLA in healthy donors. Study context: The approximately 120 validation repertoires, a later analysis reported, used the same platform as the approximately 650 first-cohort repertoires.

Clones were sequenced by immunoSEQ multiplex PCR, and TCRdb holds only the in-frame ones, with some missing. The table records some 38,000 clones, just under 95% of them present only once. This CDR3 has 15 amino acids. The V and J ends lost 3 bases and 8 bases, in that order; junction bases with no gene match: 2. Germline assignment: CDR1 MGHRA and CDR2 YSYEKL. Overall study results and limits: Cytomegalovirus association was listed for 150 to 200 TCR beta chains. With high specificity and sensitivity, the classifier reportedly diagnosed cytomegalovirus status.

The source is a man between 18 and 35 years old in good health and CMV-seronegative. The sequencing input was PBMCs. The rearrangement links TRBV4-1 to TRBJ2-1, with 15 nucleotides matching TRBD2. The CDR3 loop is CASSHRTSGGDEQFF. The CDR3 DNA reads as TGCGCCAGCAGCCATCGGACTAGCGGGGGGGATGAGCAGTTCTTC.